This TCR beta chain is drawn from a study of blood T cell repertoires in COVID-19. Study overall: From the United States, Italy and Spain came samples of acute and convalescent COVID-19. T cells, B-cell-depleted T cells, or PBMCs supplied cDNA or gDNA.

Original methodology: Counts of nucleated cells, estimated from reference gene primer amplification, were obtained. The assay was immunoSEQ multiplex PCR, and TCRdb's table has in-frame clones only and misses some. The V and J calls and the clone size are those of that table, but D and trimming were determined from the DNA. The table lists about 42,000 clones, nearly 90% of them singletons. Germline CDR1 SNHLY, CDR2 FYNNEI. J gave up 2 bases and V 7 bases, and 10 bases lay outside the gene matches. The CDR3 sequence is 16 residues long. What was sequenced was peripheral blood. The clonotype was recovered from a human donor in a cohort sampled during active COVID-19. The chain has TRBV2 and TRBJ1-5; TRBD1 aligns across 8 bases. The CDR3 spells CASKVQGGLGNQPQHF. In nucleotides, the CDR3 is TGTGCCAGCAAGGTACAGGGGGGACTCGGCAATCAGCCCCAGCATTTT.